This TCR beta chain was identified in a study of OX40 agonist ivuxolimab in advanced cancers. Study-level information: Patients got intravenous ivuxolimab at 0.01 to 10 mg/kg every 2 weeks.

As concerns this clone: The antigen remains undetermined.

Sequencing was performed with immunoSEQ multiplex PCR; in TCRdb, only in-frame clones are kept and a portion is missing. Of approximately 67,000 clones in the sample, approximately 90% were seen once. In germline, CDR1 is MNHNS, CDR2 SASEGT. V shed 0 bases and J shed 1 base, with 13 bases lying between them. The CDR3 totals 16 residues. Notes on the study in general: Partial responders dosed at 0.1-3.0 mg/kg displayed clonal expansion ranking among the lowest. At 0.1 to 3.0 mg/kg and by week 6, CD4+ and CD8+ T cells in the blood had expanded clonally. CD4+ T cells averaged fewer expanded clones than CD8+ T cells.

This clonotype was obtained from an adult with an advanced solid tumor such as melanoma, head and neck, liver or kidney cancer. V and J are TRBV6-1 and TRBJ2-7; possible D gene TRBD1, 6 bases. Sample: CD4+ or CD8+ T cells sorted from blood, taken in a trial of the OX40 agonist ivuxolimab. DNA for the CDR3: TGTGCCAGCAGTGAAGCAGTCTTCGGACAGTCCTACGAGCAGTACTTC. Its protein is CASSEAVFGQSYEQYF.